The 28 T cell receptor beta chains presented below share a single source sample, sequenced in a study of beta chain features in type 1 diabetes. The isolated RNA, all of it, was reverse transcribed, so expressed TCRB transcripts were what got sequenced. Libraries were prepared by immunoSEQ multiplex PCR; TCRdb keeps only in-frame clonotypes and omits some of them. The sample contains about 160,000 clones, 7.5% to 10% of which appear only once. What was sequenced was central memory CD4+ T cells from blood. The receptors shown here come from a woman younger than 30 in good health.

This clone was counted a few times. V usage is TRBV5-1 and J usage is TRBJ1-1, with a possible D match to TRBD1 (5 bases). The CDR3 sequence is 14 residues long. Deletions cut 7 bases from V and 0 bases from J, with 13 bases between. Per the germline V gene, CDR1 is SGHRS and CDR2 is YFSETQ. The CDR3 DNA sequence: TGCGCCAGCGCCACGGGGGGATTGAACACTGAAGCTTTCTTT. Translating it yields CASATGGLNTEAFF.

A few counts support this clone. The gene calls are TRBV5-4 and TRBJ2-3; D not resolved. This CDR3 has 13 amino acids. Germline CDR1 reads SGHNT; CDR2 reads YYREEE (reference sequence). Trimming left V 5 bases short and J 6 bases short, with 13 bases between. The CDR3 region is CASSPQSEDTQYF. The DNA of the CDR3 is TGTGCCAGCAGTCCTCAATCCGAGGATACGCAGTATTTT.

A few counts support this clone. The chain links TRBV9 to TRBJ1-2; 7 bases match TRBD1. Germline CDR1 and CDR2: SGDLS and YYNGEE. Trimming took 0 bases from V and 4 from J; bases not matched to a gene: 9. The CDR3 extends over 16 amino acids. The DNA for the CDR3 is TGTGCCAGCAGCGTAGGGGCAGGGGGAAGGGGCTATGGCTACACCTTC. It translates to CASSVGAGGRGYGYTF. Full variable domain (missing parts from reference TRBV9 and TRBJ1-2): DSGVTQTPKHLITATGQRVTLRCSPRSGDLSVYWYQQSLDQGLQFLIQYYNGEERAKGNILERFSAQQFPDLHSELNLSSLELGDSALYFCASSVGAGGRGYGYTFGSGTRLTVV.

This clone was counted a few times. The chain links TRBV11-2 to TRBJ2-1, with a tentative D call TRBD2 (6 bases). The CDR3 spans 15 residues. V gave up 3 bases and J gave up 0 bases, with 9 bases separating them. The germline V gene has CDR1 SGHAT and CDR2 FQNNGV. The CDR3, as DNA: TGTGCCAGCAGCTTTGTAGCGGACTCCTACAATGAGCAGTTCTTC. This encodes CASSFVADSYNEQFF.

This clone has just a few counts. The chain carries TRBV11-2 and TRBJ1-5; 10 positions agree with TRBD1. Germline CDR1 reads SGHAT; CDR2 reads FQNNGV. This CDR3 comprises 16 residues. J was trimmed by 4 bases and V by 5 bases; bases with no gene match: 8. Written as DNA, the CDR3 is TGTGCCAGCAGCCCCGAGCCGGGACAGGGGAATCAGCCCCAGCATTTT. This codes for CASSPEPGQGNQPQHF.

The chain combines TRBV5-6 with TRBJ2-7; 8 nucleotides line up with TRBD1. The CDR3 contains 14 residues. CDR1 is SGHDT and CDR2 is YYEEEE in the germline V gene. Trimming cost V 1 base and J 4 bases; bases outside gene matches: 4. This CDR3 is CASSLYGQGYEQYF. For the CDR3, the DNA is TGTGCCAGCAGCTTGTATGGACAGGGTTACGAGCAGTACTTC. Variable domain in full (rest from reference TRBV5-6 and TRBJ2-7): DAGVTQSPTHLIKTRGQQVTLRCSPKSGHDTVSWYQQALGQGPQFIFQYYEEEERQRGNFPDRFSGHQFPNYSSELNVNALLLGDSALYLCASSLYGQGYEQYFGPGTRLTVT.

This clone came up a few times. The gene calls are TRBV29-1 and TRBJ1-4; no definite D call. The CDR3 has 13 amino acids. Per the germline V gene, CDR1 is SQVTM and CDR2 is ANQGSEA. V shed 6 bases and J shed 2 bases, with 10 bases lying between them. This CDR3 reads CSVSFVTNEKLFF. The CDR3 DNA is TGCAGCGTGAGTTTCGTGACTAATGAAAAACTGTTTTTT.

This sequence joins TRBV12-5 and TRBJ2-2, with 9 bases fitting TRBD2. CDR3 length: 16 residues. CDR1 LGHNT and CDR2 FRNRAP come from the germline V gene. V was clipped by 2 bases and J by 0 bases; unmatched bases: 1. The CDR3 here is CASGLLAGANTGELFF. The CDR3 DNA is TGTGCTAGTGGTTTGTTAGCGGGGGCGAACACCGGGGAGCTGTTTTTT.

This rearrangement joins TRBV9 to TRBJ2-7; 7 bases match TRBD1. V dropped 1 base and J dropped 1; count of bases not matched to a gene: 8. The CDR3 consists of 16 residues. From germline, CDR1 is SGDLS and CDR2 YYNGEE. The CDR3 DNA sequence: TGTGCCAGCAGCGTACGTGGCGACAGGGAATCCTACGAGCAGTACTTC. Its protein product is CASSVRGDRESYEQYF. Filled out from reference TRBV9 and TRBJ2-7, the complete variable domain reads DSGVTQTPKHLITATGQRVTLRCSPRSGDLSVYWYQQSLDQGLQFLIQYYNGEERAKGNILERFSAQQFPDLHSELNLSSLELGDSALYFCASSVRGDRESYEQYFGPGTRLTVT.

This clone came up a few times. The chain recombines TRBV29-1 with TRBJ2-7, with D possibly matching TRBD1 (6 bases). This CDR3 comprises 13 residues. Trimming pared 6 bases from V and 3 bases from J, leaving 15 bases between. Germline CDR1 and CDR2: SQVTM and ANQGSEA. CDR3: CSVWGQADYEQYF. DNA of the CDR3: TGCAGCGTCTGGGGACAAGCTGACTACGAGCAGTACTTC.

A few counts support this clone. The chain carries TRBV7-8 and TRBJ2-7, with TRBD2 as a possible D gene (5 bases). CDR1 SGHVS and CDR2 FQNEAQ come from the germline V gene. The CDR3 loop spans 16 amino acids. Trimming cost V 0 bases and J 3 bases, with 15 bases left between them. The CDR3 here is CASSLAGGGQSYEQYF. In DNA form, the CDR3 reads TGTGCCAGCAGCTTAGCGGGCGGCGGGCAGAGCTACGAGCAGTACTTC.

The V gene is TRBV27, the J gene TRBJ2-5; D is possibly TRBD1 (6 bases). This CDR3 has 15 amino acids. Germline values: CDR1 MNHEY, CDR2 SMNVEV (reference sequence). The V end was cut by 8 bases, the J end by 7 bases, with 23 bases between. This CDR3 reads CASSSDRNPLGTQYF. The CDR3 region has the DNA TGTGCCAGCTCTTCGGACAGAAACCCCCTGGGGACCCAGTACTTC.

This clone was found a few times. This chain links TRBV4-1 with TRBJ2-5; tentative D call: TRBD1 (6 bases). V lost 1 base to trimming and J lost 2 bases, with 8 bases between them. This CDR3 spans 14 amino acids. The germline CDR1 and CDR2 sequences are MGHRA and YSYEKL. Here the CDR3 reads CASSQGGPQETQYF. CDR3 sequence (DNA): TGCGCCAGCAGCCAAGGGGGGCCTCAAGAGACCCAGTACTTC.

This rearrangement joins TRBV2 to TRBJ1-2; 7 nucleotides align to TRBD1. From germline, CDR1 is SNHLY and CDR2 FYNNEI. This CDR3 region has 12 residues. V lost 7 bases and J lost 4; bases outside the gene matches: 3. The CDR3 DNA follows: TGTGCCAGCAAGGGACAGATCTATGGCTACACCTTC. Protein: CASKGQIYGYTF.

This clone was counted a few times. The J gene is TRBJ1-6, the V gene TRBV5-1, with 9 bases aligning to TRBD1. CDR1 and CDR2 from the germline V gene are SGHRS and YFSETQ. V was pared by 0 bases and J by 7 bases, with 5 bases of the junction left unmatched. CDR3 size: 16 residues. The CDR3 reads CASSLGGQGNNSPLHF. In nucleotides, the CDR3 is TGCGCCAGCAGCTTGGGGGGACAGGGAAACAATTCACCCCTCCACTTT.

This clone has just a few counts. The rearrangement uses TRBV9 and TRBJ1-6; 9 bases are a match to TRBD1. There are 13 residues in the CDR3. V dropped 7 bases and J dropped 8; count of bases not matched to a gene: 4. Germline CDR1 SGDLS, CDR2 YYNGEE. The CDR3 DNA reads TGTGCCAGCTCACAGGGGGCAGATTCACCCCTCCACTTT. This translates into CASSQGADSPLHF.

The V gene is TRBV4-3, the J gene TRBJ2-7, with D perhaps matching TRBD2 (6 bases). The CDR3 sequence is 15 residues long. The V gene's germline CDR1 is LGHNA and CDR2 YSLEER. The V end lost 0 bases, the J end lost 7 bases, and 16 bases lay between the germline ends. CDR3 in amino acids: CASSQEGGPLEEQYF. CDR3 bases: TGCGCCAGCAGCCAAGAGGGGGGACCCCTCGAGGAGCAGTACTTC.

The CDR3: CASSRGGTNYGYTF. For the CDR3, the DNA is TGTGCCAGCAGCCGAGGAGGCACCAACTATGGCTACACCTTC. The genes are TRBV7-3 and TRBJ1-2, with D hard to call. The CDR3 extends over 14 amino acids. Germline V gene lookup returns CDR1 SGHTA and CDR2 FQGTGA. V lost 5 bases and J 2 bases, leaving 12 bases between the germline ends.

The CDR3 nucleotides read TGCGCCAGCAGCCGGGACTCTAGCTCGGGCCAGTACTTC. Residues: CASSRDSSSGQYF. The V call is TRBV4-1, the J call TRBJ2-5; D is perhaps TRBD2 (6 bases). The V gene's germline CDR1 is MGHRA and CDR2 YSYEKL. This CDR3 has 13 amino acids. V was cut by 4 bases and J by 10 bases, with 16 bases left in between.

This sequence joins TRBV6-5 and TRBJ1-2; possible D gene TRBD1, 5 bases. The CDR3 is 12 amino acids. V dropped 2 bases and J dropped 8 bases, with 9 bases sitting between them. Germline-derived CDR1 and CDR2 are MNHEY and SVGAGI. This CDR3 is CASSYRQGGYTF. The CDR3 nucleotides are TGTGCCAGCAGTTACCGGCAGGGAGGCTACACCTTC.

This clone has a handful of counts. The chain is built from TRBV29-1 and TRBJ1-4, with 7 bases identical to TRBD1. There are 13 residues in the CDR3. The V and J ends lost 6 bases and 4 bases, in that order; junction bases with no gene match: 5. Germline V lookup: CDR1 SQVTM, CDR2 ANQGSEA. CDR3 coding DNA: TGCAGCGTAGCCGACAGGGATAATGAAAAACTGTTTTTT. This translates into CSVADRDNEKLFF.

This sequence joins TRBV2 and TRBJ2-7; D gene uncertain. The CDR3 has 13 residues. The V gene's germline CDR1 is SNHLY and CDR2 FYNNEI. Trimming removed 6 bases from V and 1 base from J, with 10 bases in between. CDR3 bases: TGTGCCAGCAGCCCCTCCAGATCCTACGAGCAGTACTTC. This encodes CASSPSRSYEQYF.

The chain has TRBV29-1 and TRBJ1-1; 7 nucleotides line up with TRBD1. This CDR3 has 13 residues. V lost 5 bases to trimming and J lost 4 bases; unmatched junction nucleotides: 7. CDR1 and CDR2 from the germline V gene are SQVTM and ANQGSEA. CDR3 protein: CSVRRQGGTEAFF. In DNA form, the CDR3 reads TGCAGCGTTCGAAGACAGGGTGGCACTGAAGCTTTCTTT.

The chain carries TRBV5-8 and TRBJ1-2, with D tentatively TRBD1 (6 bases). Trimming cost V 2 bases and J 8 bases, with 13 bases left between them. The CDR3 spans 13 residues. Germline CDR1 is SGHTS and CDR2 is YDEGEE. For the CDR3, the DNA is TGTGCCAGCAGCTTAGGGGGATCTGGAGGCTACACCTTC. Amino acid sequence: CASSLGGSGGYTF.

CDR3 sequence reads: CASSYFPTISTGELFF. CDR3 coding DNA: TGTGCCAGCAGTTACTTCCCGACAATATCCACCGGGGAGCTGTTTTTT. J is TRBJ2-2 and V is TRBV6-5, with D unclear. Germline assignment: CDR1 MNHEY and CDR2 SVGAGI. The V end was cut by 1 base, the J end by 4 bases, with 13 bases between. The CDR3 sequence is 16 residues long.

J is TRBJ2-3 and V is TRBV11-3; possible D gene TRBD2, 6 bases. This CDR3 contains 15 residues. In germline, CDR1 is SGHNT, CDR2 YENEEA. V dropped 2 bases and J dropped 1 base, with 10 bases sitting between them. The CDR3 DNA is TGTGCCAGCAGCTTACTTGGCGGGGGCACAGATACGCAGTATTTT. Translation gives CASSLLGGGTDTQYF.

This clone was seen many times. This sequence joins TRBV29-1 and TRBJ2-3; 8 bases line up with TRBD1. With 5 bases clipped from V and 1 base from J, the junction kept 2 bases outside the gene matches. The V gene's germline CDR1 is SQVTM and CDR2 ANQGSEA. The CDR3 spans 13 residues. This CDR3 is CSVSRGRTDTQYF. The CDR3 nucleotides are TGCAGCGTTAGCAGGGGGCGCACAGATACGCAGTATTTT.

The rearrangement links TRBV5-1 to TRBJ2-1, with 8 positions matching TRBD2. The V gene end was trimmed by 3 bases and the J gene end by 6 bases; junction bases not matched to a gene: 11. Germline-derived CDR1 and CDR2 are SGHRS and YFSETQ. The length of the CDR3 is 16 residues. This CDR3 reads CASSSTPGLVGNEQFF. The CDR3 DNA is TGCGCCAGCAGCTCTACTCCGGGACTAGTGGGCAATGAGCAGTTCTTC.